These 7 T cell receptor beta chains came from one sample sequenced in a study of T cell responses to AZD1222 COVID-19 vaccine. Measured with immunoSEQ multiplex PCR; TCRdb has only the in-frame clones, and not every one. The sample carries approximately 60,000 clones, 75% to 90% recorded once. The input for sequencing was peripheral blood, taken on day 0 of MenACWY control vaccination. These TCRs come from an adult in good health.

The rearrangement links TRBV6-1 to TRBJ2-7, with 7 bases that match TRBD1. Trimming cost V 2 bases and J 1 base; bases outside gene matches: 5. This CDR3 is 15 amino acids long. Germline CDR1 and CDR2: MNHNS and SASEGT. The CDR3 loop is CASSERDSPSYEQYF. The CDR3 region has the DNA TGTGCCAGCAGTGAACGGGACAGCCCATCCTACGAGCAGTACTTC.

DNA of the CDR3: TGTGCCAGCAGACCGGGGGGGGTGGACAGGGTAACAGATACGCAGTATTTT. Translation: CASRPGGVDRVTDTQYF. The chain recombines TRBV5-4 with TRBJ2-3, with D possibly called TRBD1 or TRBD2 (8 bases each). CDR1 is SGHNT and CDR2 is YYREEE in the germline V gene (reference sequence). This CDR3 is 17 amino acids long. V dropped 5 bases and J dropped 3 bases, with 22 bases sitting between them. The variable domain in full, completed from reference TRBV5-4 and TRBJ2-3, reads ETGVTQSPTHLIKTRGQQVTLRCSSQSGHNTVSWYQQALGQGPQFIFQYYREEENGRGNFPPRFSGLQFPNYSSELNVNALELDDSALYLCASRPGGVDRVTDTQYFGPGTRLTVL.

In DNA, the CDR3 is TGTGCCAGCAGCTTAGCAGGGGGAGTGATCACCGGGGAGCTGTTTTTT. It yields the protein CASSLAGGVITGELFF. The chain recombines TRBV7-2 with TRBJ2-2; D may be TRBD1 (6 bases). Trimming shortened V by 0 bases and J by 4 bases, and 12 bases separated the two germline ends. The CDR3 has 16 amino acids. The germline V gene has CDR1 SGHTA and CDR2 FQGNSA. Using reference TRBV7-2 and TRBJ2-2 for the parts outside the CDR3, the full variable domain is GAGVSQSPSNKVTEKGKDVELRCDPISGHTALYWYRQSLGQGLEFLIYFQGNSAPDKSGLPSDRFSAERTGGSVSTLTIQRTQQEDSAVYLCASSLAGGVITGELFFGEGSRLTVL.

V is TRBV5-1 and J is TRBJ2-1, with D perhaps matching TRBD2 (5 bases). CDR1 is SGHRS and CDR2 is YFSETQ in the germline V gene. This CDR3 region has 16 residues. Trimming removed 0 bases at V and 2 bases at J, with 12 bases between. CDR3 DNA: TGCGCCAGCAGCTTGGCACCGACGGGAACCTACAATGAGCAGTTCTTC. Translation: CASSLAPTGTYNEQFF.

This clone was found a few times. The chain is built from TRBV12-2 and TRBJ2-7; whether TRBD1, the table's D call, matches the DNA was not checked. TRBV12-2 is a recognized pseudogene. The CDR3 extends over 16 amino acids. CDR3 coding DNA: TGTGCAAGTCGCTTAGCGAAGGACAGGGGGTCTCGGGAGCAGTACTTC. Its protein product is CASRLAKDRGSREQYF.

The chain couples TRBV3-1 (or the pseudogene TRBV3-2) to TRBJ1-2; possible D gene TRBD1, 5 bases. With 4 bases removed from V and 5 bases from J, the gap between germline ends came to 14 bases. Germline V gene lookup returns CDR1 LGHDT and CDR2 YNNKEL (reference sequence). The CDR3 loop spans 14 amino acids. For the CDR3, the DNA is TGTGCCAGCAGCCGCAAAGGGACGGGGTATGGCTACACCTTC. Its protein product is CASSRKGTGYGYTF.

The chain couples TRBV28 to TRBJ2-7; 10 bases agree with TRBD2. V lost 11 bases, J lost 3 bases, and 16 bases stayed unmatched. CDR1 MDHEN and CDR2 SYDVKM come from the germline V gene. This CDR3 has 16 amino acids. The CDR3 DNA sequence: TGTGCCGCAAGTTCTCTAGCGGGAGAAACGCTCTACGAGCAGTACTTC. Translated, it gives CAASSLAGETLYEQYF. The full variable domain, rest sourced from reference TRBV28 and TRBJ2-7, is DVKVTQSSRYLVKRTGEKVFLECVQDMDHENMFWYRQDPGLGLRLIYFSYDVKMKEKGDIPEGYSVSREKKERFSLILESASTNQTSMYLCAASSLAGETLYEQYFGPGTRLTVT.